Following are 17 T cell receptor beta chains from one sample sequenced in a study of T cell clonality in common variable immunodeficiency. Method: immunoSEQ multiplex PCR; TCRdb's copy keeps in-frame clones and lacks some. The sample shows around 29,000 clones, none of them appearing just once. The specimen was peripheral blood mononuclear cells. These receptors originate from a person aged 18-70 years in good health.

This clone was observed at least ten times. The read ends 3 residues before the CDR3 terminus; that terminus is restored from the germline J gene. The chain joins TRBV19 to TRBJ1-5; 7 bases agree with TRBD1. The CDR3 totals 15 residues. CDR1 LNHDA and CDR2 SQIVND come from the germline V gene (reference sequence). After removal of 5 bases from V and 3 bases from J, the junction contained 7 bases not matched to a gene. CDR3 DNA (partial): TGTGCCAGTAGTGACCGGACAGGATCCAATCAGCCC. Residues: CASSDRTGSNQP. The whole CDR3 sequence reads CASSDRTGSNQPQHF.

This clone was counted a few times. The CDR3 is cut off 3 residues early in the read; its end comes from the germline J gene. The chain is built from TRBV19 and TRBJ2-4, with 9 bases fitting TRBD2. Trimming took 5 bases from V and 0 from J; bases not matched to a gene: 2. CDR3 length equals 15 residues. CDR1 is LNHDA, CDR2 SQIVND, per germline (reference sequence). The sequenced part of the CDR3 DNA is TGTGCCAGTAGTGTAGCGGGGGTAGCCAAAAACATT. Its protein product is CASSVAGVAKNI. In full, the CDR3 is CASSVAGVAKNIQYF.

This clone appeared many times. The read falls 3 residues short of the CDR3 end, and the missing part is taken from the germline J gene. V gene TRBV6-1 combines with J gene TRBJ2-3; 8 nucleotides agree with TRBD2. The germline CDR1 and CDR2 sequences are MNHNS and SASEGT. The CDR3 has 17 amino acids. V lost 2 bases, J lost 4 bases, and 11 bases stayed unmatched. CDR3 protein: CASSEILTSGGADTQYF. CDR3 DNA (partial): TGTGCCAGCAGTGAAATCTTAACTAGCGGAGGTGCAGATACG.

Concerning this clone itself: The DNA ends 3 residues before the CDR3 does, and the rest of the CDR3 is filled in from the germline J gene. The chain links TRBV11-3 to TRBJ2-5; 9 bases align to TRBD2. The CDR3 contains 13 residues. Germline assignment: CDR1 SGHNT and CDR2 YENEEA. After removal of 6 bases from V and 4 bases from J, the junction contained 3 bases not matched to a gene. The CDR3 loop reads CASSFSGGETQYF. CDR3 bases read: TGTGCCAGCAGTTTTAGCGGGGGAGAGACC.

As to this clone: The read falls 3 residues short of the CDR3 end, and the missing part is taken from the germline J gene. The chain joins TRBV18 to TRBJ1-2; 10 bases are shared with TRBD1. CDR3 length equals 15 residues. CDR1 is KGHSH and CDR2 is LQKENI in the germline V gene. The ends lost 0 bases at V and 6 bases at J; junction bases unmatched: 4. CDR3 DNA, as far as it was read: TGTGCCAGCTCACCACCGGGACAGGGGACCAATGGC. Protein product: CASSPPGQGTNG. The entire CDR3 protein reads CASSPPGQGTNGYTF.

This clone was picked up a small number of times. The read terminates 3 residues ahead of where the CDR3 ends, so the germline J gene completes it. This chain joins TRBV19 and TRBJ1-1; TRBD1 might be the D (6 bases). The germline V gene encodes CDR1 LNHDA and CDR2 SQIVND (reference sequence). This CDR3 has 14 residues. CDR3 amino acids: CASANGGGGFEAFF. The covered CDR3 bases are TGTGCCAGTGCCAATGGAGGGGGAGGTTTCGAA.

This clone was seen more than once but under ten times. The CDR3 goes on 3 residues after the read ends, and that part is filled in from the germline J gene. The J gene is TRBJ2-3, the V gene TRBV2; 9 positions agree with TRBD2. Germline V lookup: CDR1 SNHLY, CDR2 FYNNEI. The CDR3 length is 17 residues. Trimming took 3 bases from V and 2 from J; bases not matched to a gene: 9. CDR3 region: CASSDKRLAEITDTQYF. The DNA read from the CDR3 is TGTGCCAGCAGTGACAAACGACTAGCGGAGATCACAGATACG.

This clone was counted ten times or more. The CDR3 end is not reached by the read, which stops 3 residues before it; the germline J gene fills it in. The rearrangement uses TRBV30 and TRBJ2-1; 9 bases fit TRBD2. The J segment lost 7 bases and the V segment lost 3 bases, leaving 7 bases of the junction unmatched. Germline values: CDR1 GTSNPN, CDR2 SVGIG (reference sequence). CDR3 size: 14 residues. Partial CDR3 DNA: TGTGCCTGGAGCTTGGTAGCGGGAGCGAATGAG. This translates into CAWSLVAGANE. The whole CDR3 reads CAWSLVAGANEQFF.

With regard to this clone: The CDR3 end falls 3 residues outside the read, so it is completed with the germline J gene. The V and J genes are TRBV7-8 and TRBJ2-2; possibly TRBD1 or TRBD2 for D (5 bases each). CDR3 length equals 12 residues. The V gene's germline CDR1 is SGHVS and CDR2 FQNEAQ. Here the CDR3 reads CASSEGPAGLFF. The DNA read from the CDR3 is TGTGCCAGCAGCGAGGGGCCTGCAGGG. Variable domain in full (rest from reference TRBV7-8 and TRBJ2-2): GAGVSQSPRYKVAKRGQDVALRCDPISGHVSLFWYQQALGQGPEFLTYFQNEAQLDKSGLPSDRFFAERPEGSVSTLKIQRTQQEDSAVYLCASSEGPAGLFFGEGSRLTVL.

This clone was observed many times. The CDR3 goes on 3 residues after the read ends, and that part is filled in from the germline J gene. This chain links TRBV5-1 with TRBJ2-2, with D possibly being TRBD1 (5 bases). The ends were cut back, 4 bases at V and 2 bases at J, with 12 bases in the middle. Germline loops: CDR1 SGHRS, CDR2 YFSETQ. This CDR3 is 15 amino acids long. The covered CDR3 bases are TGCGCCAGCAGCCCGGACAACCTAAACACCGGGGAG. This encodes CASSPDNLNTGE. The complete CDR3 protein is CASSPDNLNTGELFF.

The sample holds a few counts of this clone. The CDR3 end is not reached by the read, which stops 3 residues before it; the germline J gene fills it in. V and J are TRBV2 and TRBJ1-3; TRBD1 is a possible D gene (5 bases). Trimming shortened V by 6 bases and J by 0 bases, and 12 bases separated the two germline ends. CDR3 size: 15 residues. Germline V gene sequence: CDR1 SNHLY, CDR2 FYNNEI. The CDR3 DNA, read in part, is TGTGCCAGCAGACCCGAGGGGCCCTCTGGAAACACC. Translation gives CASRPEGPSGNT. The full CDR3 protein reads CASRPEGPSGNTIYF.

This clone has ten or more counts. The sequence runs out 3 residues before the end of the CDR3; the remainder is reconstructed from the germline J gene. The V gene is TRBV28, the J gene TRBJ2-1; 11 nucleotides line up with TRBD2. The length of the CDR3 is 16 residues. Germline values: CDR1 MDHEN, CDR2 SYDVKM. The V and J ends lost 1 base and 2 bases, in that order; junction bases with no gene match: 1. This CDR3 is CASSLSTSGTYNEQFF. Partial CDR3 DNA: TGTGCCAGCAGTTTATCGACTAGCGGGACCTACAATGAG. The full variable domain, completed using reference TRBV28 and TRBJ2-1, is DVKVTQSSRYLVKRTGEKVFLECVQDMDHENMFWYRQDPGLGLRLIYFSYDVKMKEKGDIPEGYSVSREKKERFSLILESASTNQTSMYLCASSLSTSGTYNEQFFGPGTRLTVL.

This clone showed up many times. The CDR3 end lies 3 residues beyond the end of the read and is filled in from the germline J gene. This sample includes further DNA sequences coding for the same CDR3. The chain links TRBV19 to TRBJ1-1; 7 bases fit TRBD1. V gave up 4 bases and J gave up 0 bases; unmatched junction bases: 2. Germline lookup yields CDR1 LNHDA and CDR2 SQIVND (reference sequence). There are 14 residues in the CDR3. The covered CDR3 bases are TGTGCCAGTAGTACGGGACAGATGAACACTGAA. It is translated as CASSTGQMNTE. The whole CDR3 is CASSTGQMNTEAFF. The whole variable domain, filled in from reference TRBV19 and TRBJ1-1, reads DGGITQSPKYLFRKEGQNVTLSCEQNLNHDAMYWYRQDPGQGLRLIYYSQIVNDFQKGDIAEGYSVSREKKESFPLTVTSAQKNPTAFYLCASSTGQMNTEAFFGQGTRLTVV.

This clone has at least ten counts. The read terminates 3 residues ahead of where the CDR3 ends, so the germline J gene completes it. V is TRBV19 and J is TRBJ2-1, with D possibly matching TRBD2 (5 bases). CDR3 size: 14 residues. V lost 3 bases and J 0 bases, leaving 6 bases between the germline ends. CDR1 is LNHDA, CDR2 SQIVND, per germline (reference sequence). CDR3 protein: CASSITSSYNEQFF. The sequenced CDR3 bases are TGTGCCAGTAGTATTACTAGCTCCTACAATGAG.

This clone was observed a few times. Coverage ceases 3 residues before the CDR3 finishes, and the germline J gene fills in the end. The chain recombines TRBV11-3 with TRBJ2-2, with D perhaps TRBD1 (5 bases). Germline V gene data show CDR1 as SGHNT and CDR2 as YENEEA. The CDR3 contains 14 residues. The CDR3 is CASRSSSGANVLFF. CDR3 bases read: TGTGCCAGTCGGAGCAGCTCTGGGGCCAACGTG.

This clone was seen more than once but under ten times. The DNA ends 3 residues before the CDR3 does, and the rest of the CDR3 is filled in from the germline J gene. The chain recombines TRBV19 with TRBJ1-2; D uncertain. The V gene's germline CDR1 is LNHDA and CDR2 SQIVND (reference sequence). This CDR3 is 14 amino acids long. CDR3 residues: CASSIFEKSRGYTF. The part of the CDR3 DNA that was read is TGTGCCAGTAGTATCTTCGAGAAATCGAGGGGC.

This clone was found many times. The CDR3 end falls 3 residues outside the read, so it is completed with the germline J gene. The genes are TRBV29-1 and TRBJ1-1, with a possible D match to TRBD1 (5 bases). Trimming shortened V by 6 bases and J by 7 bases, and 15 bases separated the two germline ends. This CDR3 region has 12 residues. CDR1 and CDR2 (germline): SQVTM, ANQGSEA. The covered CDR3 bases are TGCAGCGTCAGACGGGGGTTAGGTGAA. This sequence encodes CSVRRGLGE. The full CDR3 is CSVRRGLGEAFF.